Listed below are T cell receptor beta chains from one sample, sequenced in a study of cytotoxic CD8 clonotypes in ibrutinib-treated CLL. Sequencing was performed with immunoSEQ multiplex PCR; in TCRdb, only in-frame clones are kept and a portion is missing. In the table there are some 92,000 clones, 70% to 80% of which are singletons. The starting material was PBMCs, obtained after 24 months of ibrutinib treatment. The receptors here all came from a human donor with chronic lymphocytic leukemia. Both conserved end residues are part of each CDR3. Each record gives: V gene, D gene, CDR3 protein. D genes are given only for firm matches.

V: TRBV5-6
D: .
CDR3: CASSLSGNQPQHF

V: TRBV7-9
D: .
CDR3: CASSFRPPSAEAFF

V: TRBV2
D: .
CDR3: CASRVQGQMNTEAFF

V: TRBV27
D: .
CDR3: CASKGVGSGANVLTF

V: TRBV9
D: TRBD1
CDR3: CASSVVGQGGTEAFF

V: TRBV4-2
D: TRBD2
CDR3: CASSQRLAGDNEQFF

V: TRBV7-2
D: TRBD1
CDR3: CASSLRAGTGAYEQYF

V: TRBV5-1
D: .
CDR3: CASSLGLYNEQFF

V: TRBV9
D: .
CDR3: CASSARPIDEQFF

V: TRBV4-2
D: TRBD2
CDR3: CASRQGLAGGNTGELFF

V: TRBV5-6
D: TRBD1
CDR3: CASSLGGGAVNSPLHF

V: TRBV11-2
D: .
CDR3: CASSFGVDTQYF

V: TRBV29-1
D: .
CDR3: CSVEWVGYYGYTF

V: TRBV28
D: .
CDR3: CASSFNQDNSPLHF

V: TRBV5-1
D: .
CDR3: CASSSTLGGREQFF

V: TRBV19
D: .
CDR3: CASRREGNTIYF

V: TRBV7-6
D: TRBD1
CDR3: CASSLAPGQGGGYTF

V: TRBV18
D: .
CDR3: CASSQTTVFTDSIYEQYF

V: TRBV19
D: .
CDR3: CASSSRIEQYF

V: TRBV5-1
D: .
CDR3: CASSLGRASTQTQYF

V: TRBV5-1
D: TRBD1
CDR3: CASSVTGDSQETQYF

V: TRBV5-4
D: TRBD2
CDR3: CASSLEGGPLADTQYF

V: TRBV7-9
D: .
CDR3: CASSLPGGAGYTF

V: TRBV21-1
D: .
CDR3: CASSKAGSDSYEQYF

V: TRBV7-2
D: .
CDR3: CASSLWRNTGELFF